The clone carrying this TCR beta chain has just a few counts. Its antigen is currently unknown. This specimen comes from a study of T cells after yellow fever vaccination. TCRdb ran MiXCR on the 5' RACE reads and lists one entry per CDR3 protein. The data hold 150,000 to 200,000 distinct CDR3 sequences, with over 7% observed a single time. Regarding the study as a whole: By day 5 rather than day 15, the secondary response had peaked, though it was weaker. Clonotype sharing between CD4 and CD8 compartments was small. Contamination of FACS-sorted repertoires by abundant clonotypes from the bulk population could occur. Detected again after the booster were most primary-vaccination clones, at approximately 95% CD4 and 88% CD8.

With 6 bases clipped from V and 9 bases from J, the junction kept 17 bases outside the gene matches. There are 16 residues in the CDR3. From germline, CDR1 is MNHEY and CDR2 SVGAGI. Sample: CD8+ T cells sorted from PBMCs, taken 45 days after the yellow fever booster vaccination. The chain links TRBV6-5 to TRBJ2-1; 7 nucleotides align to TRBD1. This TCR derives from a man aged 18-30 years who received the YFV17D yellow fever vaccine. The CDR3 here is CASSMIREQGYTEQFF. The CDR3 bases are TGTGCCAGCAGCATGATTCGGGAACAGGGGTATACTGAGCAGTTCTTC.